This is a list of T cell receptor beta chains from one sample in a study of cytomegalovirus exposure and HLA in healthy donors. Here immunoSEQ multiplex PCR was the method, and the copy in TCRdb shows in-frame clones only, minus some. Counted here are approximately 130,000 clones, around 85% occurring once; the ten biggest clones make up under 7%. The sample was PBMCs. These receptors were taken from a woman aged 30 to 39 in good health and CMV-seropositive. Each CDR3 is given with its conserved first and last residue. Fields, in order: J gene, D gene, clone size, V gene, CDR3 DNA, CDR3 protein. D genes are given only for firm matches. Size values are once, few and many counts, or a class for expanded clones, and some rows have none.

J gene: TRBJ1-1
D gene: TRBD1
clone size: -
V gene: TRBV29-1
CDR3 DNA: TGCAGCTCCCGGGACAGGGGGCAAGGTGAAGCTTTCTTT
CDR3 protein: CSSRDRGQGEAFF

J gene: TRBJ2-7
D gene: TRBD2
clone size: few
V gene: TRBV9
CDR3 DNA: TGTGCCAGCAGCGTAGAAACTAGCGGGAGCCGAAGGTACTTC
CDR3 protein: CASSVETSGSRRYF

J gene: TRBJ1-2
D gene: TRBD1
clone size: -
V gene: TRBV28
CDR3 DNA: TGTGCCAGCAGTTTATATGTAGACAGGGGGCAAAACTATGGCTACACCTTC
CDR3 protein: CASSLYVDRGQNYGYTF

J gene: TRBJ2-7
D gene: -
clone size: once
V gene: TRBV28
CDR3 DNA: TGTGCCAGCAGTTTTTACTACGAGCAGTACTTC
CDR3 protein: CASSFYYEQYF

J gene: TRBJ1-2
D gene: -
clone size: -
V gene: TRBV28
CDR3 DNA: TGTGCCAGCAGTTTAGAGGGTTCCTATGGCTACACCTTC
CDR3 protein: CASSLEGSYGYTF

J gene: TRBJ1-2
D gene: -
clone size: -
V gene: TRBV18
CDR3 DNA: TGTGCCAGCTCACTATCAGCTAACTATGGCTACACCTTC
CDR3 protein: CASSLSANYGYTF

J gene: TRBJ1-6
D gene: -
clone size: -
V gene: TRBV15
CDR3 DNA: TGTGCCACCAGCCGGGATTTCCTCGGGGGTTCACCCCTCCACTTT
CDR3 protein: CATSRDFLGGSPLHF

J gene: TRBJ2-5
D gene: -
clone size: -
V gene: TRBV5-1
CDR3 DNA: TGCGCCAGCAGCGGATACTCCGGGGCCCAGTACTTC
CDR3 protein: CASSGYSGAQYF

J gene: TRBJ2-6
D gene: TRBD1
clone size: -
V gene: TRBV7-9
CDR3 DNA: TGTGCCAGCAGCTTCGACAGGGCTGGGGCCAACGTCCTGACTTTC
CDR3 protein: CASSFDRAGANVLTF

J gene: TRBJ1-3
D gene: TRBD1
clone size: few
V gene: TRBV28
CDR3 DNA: TGTGCCAGCAGTTGGACAGGGACTGGAAACACCATATATTTT
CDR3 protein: CASSWTGTGNTIYF

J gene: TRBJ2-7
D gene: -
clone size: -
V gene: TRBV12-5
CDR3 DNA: TGTGCTAGTGGTTTGGTTGGTGGCAACGAGCAGTACTTC
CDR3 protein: CASGLVGGNEQYF

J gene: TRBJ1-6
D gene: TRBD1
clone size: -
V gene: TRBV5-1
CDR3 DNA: TGCGCCAGCAGCTTTGGGACAGCCTCCTATAATTCACCCCTCCACTTT
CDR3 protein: CASSFGTASYNSPLHF

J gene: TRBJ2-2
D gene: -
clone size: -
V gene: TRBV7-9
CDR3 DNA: TGTGCCAGCCCACCTATGGTTCCCGGGGAGCTGTTTTTT
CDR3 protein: CASPPMVPGELFF

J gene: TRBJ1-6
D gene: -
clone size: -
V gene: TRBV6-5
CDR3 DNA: TGTGCCAGCAGTTACTTCCCGAGTAGTGGGGGCCCCCTCCACTTT
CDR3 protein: CASSYFPSSGGPLHF

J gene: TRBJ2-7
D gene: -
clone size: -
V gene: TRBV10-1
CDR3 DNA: TGCGCCAGCAGTGAGGGGCCCGCCGAGCAGTACTTC
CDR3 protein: CASSEGPAEQYF

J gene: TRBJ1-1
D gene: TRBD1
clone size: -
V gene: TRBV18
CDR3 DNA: TGTGCCAGCTCACCACCCCGGACAGGGGACACTGAAGCTTTCTTT
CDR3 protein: CASSPPRTGDTEAFF

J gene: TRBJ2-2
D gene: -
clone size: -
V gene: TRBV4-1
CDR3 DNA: TGCGCCAGCAGCCAGCTCCTCACAGAAACCGGGGAGCTGTTTTTT
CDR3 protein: CASSQLLTETGELFF

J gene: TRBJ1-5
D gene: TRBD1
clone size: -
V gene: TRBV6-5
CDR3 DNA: TGTGCCAGCAGTTACTCGGGACAGAGCAATCAGCCCCAGCATTTT
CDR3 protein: CASSYSGQSNQPQHF

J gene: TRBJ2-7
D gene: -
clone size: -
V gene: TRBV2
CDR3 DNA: TGTGCCAGCGCCCAGGGCTACTTCTACGAGCAGTACTTC
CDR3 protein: CASAQGYFYEQYF

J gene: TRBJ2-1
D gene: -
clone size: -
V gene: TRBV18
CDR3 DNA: TGTGCCAGCTCACCACCCGTCCGGGAGAGCCACAATGAGCAGTTCTTC
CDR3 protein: CASSPPVRESHNEQFF

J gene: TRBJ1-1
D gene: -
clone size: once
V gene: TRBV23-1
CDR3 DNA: TGCGCCAGCAGTCATACCCCCCAGGGGCCCGCGGGGAACACTGAAGCTTTCTTT
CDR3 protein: CASSHTPQGPAGNTEAFF

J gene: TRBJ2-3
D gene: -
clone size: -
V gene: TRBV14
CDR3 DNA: TGTGCCAGCAGCCAAGGGCGGGGACCAGATACGCAGTATTTT
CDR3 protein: CASSQGRGPDTQYF

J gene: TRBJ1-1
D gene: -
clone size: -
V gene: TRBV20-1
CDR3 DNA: TGCAGTGCTTGGTCCAGGGTAGCTTTCTTT
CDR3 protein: CSAWSRVAFF

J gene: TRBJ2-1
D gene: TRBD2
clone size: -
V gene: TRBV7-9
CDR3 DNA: TGTGCCAGCAGCTTAGTAGGCGGGAGGGACAATGAGCAGTTCTTC
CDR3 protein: CASSLVGGRDNEQFF

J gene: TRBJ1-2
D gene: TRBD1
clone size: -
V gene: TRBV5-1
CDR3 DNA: TGCGCCAGCAGACTTTCGACAGGGGTTTCTGGCTACACCTTC
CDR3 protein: CASRLSTGVSGYTF

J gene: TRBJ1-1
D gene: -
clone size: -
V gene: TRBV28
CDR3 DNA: TGTGCCAGCAGCTCTGGGGGGGGCGGGGATGAAGCTTTCTTT
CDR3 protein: CASSSGGGGDEAFF